This record concerns one TCR beta chain sequence. Its specificity is unknown. The data are from a study of cytomegalovirus exposure and HLA in healthy donors. The CDR3 has 18 residues. Germline lookup yields CDR1 SGHTA and CDR2 FQGNSA. Trimming took 2 bases from V and 6 from J; bases not matched to a gene: 10. Study-wide results and limits: In presence/absence analyses, roughly uniform sequencing depth across donors was assumed.

PCR involved 60 Vbeta and 13 Jbeta primers. Repertoires were generated with immunoSEQ multiplex PCR, while TCRdb's copy carries only in-frame clones and drops some. Among 200,000 or so clones listed, about 90% were seen once. This TCR was recovered from a man between 25 and 39 years old in good health and CMV-seronegative. The chain links TRBV7-2 to TRBJ2-1; 13 bases are a match to TRBD2. The sequenced material came from PBMCs. Here the CDR3 reads CASSLLITGTSGANEQFF. In DNA, the CDR3 is TGTGCCAGCAGCTTATTAATTACCGGGACTAGCGGGGCCAATGAGCAGTTCTTC. The variable domain in full, completed from reference TRBV7-2 and TRBJ2-1, reads GAGVSQSPSNKVTEKGKDVELRCDPISGHTALYWYRQSLGQGLEFLIYFQGNSAPDKSGLPSDRFSAERTGGSVSTLTIQRTQQEDSAVYLCASSLLITGTSGANEQFFGPGTRLTVL.